The clone carrying this T cell receptor beta chain was picked up a small number of times. No antigen is known for it. TCRdb reprocessed the RT-PCR reads with MiXCR, giving one entry per CDR3 protein. The sample records 500,000 to 600,000 distinct CDR3 sequences, 7.6% being singletons. The data derive from a study of response to subunit inactivated influenza vaccine. Points from the study as a whole: A suggestion made by the authors is that each seasonal influenza vaccination recruits few new T cells.

Germline V CDR1 and CDR2: LGHNA, YSLEER. Trimming left V 0 bases short and J 8 bases short, with 19 bases between. This CDR3 spans 17 amino acids. The TCR sequence derives from a man aged 45-69 years who received an inactivated influenza vaccine. The V gene is TRBV4-3, the J gene TRBJ2-2, with D perhaps TRBD1 or TRBD2 (5 bases each). The material sequenced was PBMCs from blood, taken roughly 24 months after vaccination. CDR3 region: CASSQDGFGGTQGELFF. DNA for the CDR3: TGCGCCAGCAGCCAAGATGGATTTGGGGGTACTCAGGGGGAGCTGTTTTTT.